Each of the 16 T cell receptor beta chains below was sequenced from the same sample in a study of shared clonotypes between healthy human individuals. The assay was immunoSEQ multiplex PCR, and TCRdb's table has in-frame clones only and misses some. The table shows roughly 1,100,000 clones, with about 74% occurring only once. The specimen was memory CD4+ T cells sorted from blood. Described subset: CD45RA-negative fraction. These TCRs come from a man younger than 35 in good health.

As regards this clone: A far larger clone is one base from this, pointing to a likely read error. The chain couples TRBV4-1 to TRBJ2-5; possible D gene TRBD1, 5 bases. The germline V and J ends were trimmed by 0 bases and 11 bases, with 22 bases remaining between them. The CDR3 is made up of 16 amino acids. Germline lookup yields CDR1 MGHRA and CDR2 YSYEKL. CDR3 residues: CASSQDSAKGSYVQYF. Written as DNA, the CDR3 is TGCGCCAGCAGCCAAGATTCGGCTAAGGGGTCCTACGTGCAGTACTTC.

The chain uses TRBV7-9 and TRBJ2-5; tentatively, D is TRBD1 (5 bases). Germline V CDR1 and CDR2: SEHNR, FQNEAQ (reference sequence). The CDR3 length is 14 residues. V was clipped by 3 bases and J by 2 bases, with 10 bases between them. In DNA, the CDR3 is TGTGCCAGCAGCTTCGACAGTATACAAGAGACCCAGTACTTC. It yields the protein CASSFDSIQETQYF.

V gene TRBV19 combines with J gene TRBJ1-1; perhaps TRBD1 as D (6 bases). Deletions cut 4 bases from V and 6 bases from J, with 18 bases between. CDR3 size: 15 residues. Germline loops: CDR1 LNHDA, CDR2 SQIVND (reference sequence). The CDR3 nucleotides read TGTGCCAGTAGTAGCGGTACAGGGAGGGTTGCTGAAGCTTTCTTT. Residues: CASSSGTGRVAEAFF.

The gene calls are TRBV7-2 and TRBJ1-1; D remains ambiguous. The CDR3 sequence is 14 residues long. V was clipped by 2 bases and J by 5 bases, with 12 bases between them. Germline lookup yields CDR1 SGHTA and CDR2 FQGNSA. The CDR3 nucleotides read TGTGCCAGCAGCTTATCACAGCGAGGAACTGAAGCTTTCTTT. Translation: CASSLSQRGTEAFF.

Only a few counts were recorded for this clone. The chain is built from TRBV5-4 and TRBJ2-6; D ambiguous. V lost 4 bases to trimming and J lost 0 bases, with 2 bases between them. The CDR3 loop spans 13 amino acids. Germline CDR1 reads SGHNT; CDR2 reads YYREEE (reference sequence). In nucleotides, the CDR3 is TGTGCCAGCAGCACCTCTGGGGCCAACGTCCTGACTTTC. Protein product: CASSTSGANVLTF.

The chain joins TRBV7-9 to TRBJ1-1; 12 bases map to TRBD1. This CDR3 is 16 amino acids long. The J segment lost 1 base and the V segment lost 4 bases, leaving 4 bases of the junction unmatched. Germline lookup yields CDR1 SEHNR and CDR2 FQNEAQ (reference sequence). Here the CDR3 reads CASSSGGQGANTEAFF. CDR3 nucleotide sequence: TGTGCCAGCAGCTCCGGGGGACAGGGGGCGAACACTGAAGCTTTCTTT.

This chain joins TRBV5-1 and TRBJ2-5; 10 bases agree with TRBD2. The CDR3 sequence is 19 residues long. V lost 4 bases and J lost 2; bases outside the gene matches: 17. Germline values: CDR1 SGHRS, CDR2 YFSETQ. The CDR3 DNA follows: TGCGCCAGCAGCGCCGCTAGCGGGGGCTCCCGGCCTTATCAAGAGACCCAGTACTTC. Residues: CASSAASGGSRPYQETQYF.

In its sample, this clone was seen a few times. V and J are TRBV18 and TRBJ1-1, with D uncertain. Germline V gives CDR1 KGHSH, CDR2 LQKENI. The CDR3 is 14 amino acids. V lost 3 bases and J 1 base, leaving 9 bases between the germline ends. The DNA of the CDR3 is TGTGCCAGCTCACCCTATCAAGGGAACACTGAAGCTTTCTTT. Its protein product is CASSPYQGNTEAFF.

This clone was seen a handful of times. This chain links TRBV6-1 with TRBJ1-5; no firm D call. Deletions cut 6 bases from V and 8 bases from J, with 8 bases between. The CDR3 is made up of 11 amino acids. CDR1 and CDR2 from the germline V gene are MNHNS and SASEGT. In DNA form, the CDR3 reads TGTGCCAGCAGATCCGGGGAGCCCCAGCATTTT. Amino acids: CASRSGEPQHF.

This clone has a handful of counts. This chain connects TRBV5-4 to TRBJ2-7; TRBD1 matches at 9 bases. This CDR3 has 16 amino acids. The germline CDR1 and CDR2 sequences are SGHNT and YYREEE (reference sequence). Trimming cost V 0 bases and J 2 bases; bases outside gene matches: 6. CDR3 residues: CASSLAGGTGTYEQYF. The CDR3 DNA reads as TGTGCCAGCAGCTTGGCGGGCGGGACAGGGACCTACGAGCAGTACTTC.

The table lists this clone with a count of one. Being one base from a much bigger clone, this may be a read error. V and J are TRBV18 and TRBJ2-5; 8 bases match TRBD2. The CDR3 runs to 19 residues. The ends lost 4 bases at V and 0 bases at J; junction bases unmatched: 16. Germline V gives CDR1 KGHSH, CDR2 LQKENI. CDR3 protein: CASSLPVPLAGTYQETQYF. The CDR3 bases are TGTGCCAGCTCACTACCGGTTCCATTAGCGGGGACGTACCAAGAGACCCAGTACTTC.

The table lists this clone with many counts. V gene TRBV6-1 combines with J gene TRBJ2-3; maybe TRBD2 (6 bases). In germline, CDR1 is MNHNS, CDR2 SASEGT. Trimming stripped 3 bases from V and 3 bases from J, with 13 bases between. This CDR3 spans 15 amino acids. CDR3 coding DNA: TGTGCCAGCAGTGATTACCGGGGGATAACAGATACGCAGTATTTT. Protein sequence: CASSDYRGITDTQYF.

The chain carries TRBV19 and TRBJ1-3, with a tentative D call TRBD1 (6 bases). Between the trimmed V and J ends, which lost 9 bases and 1 base, there was a span of 10 bases. Germline CDR1 LNHDA, CDR2 SQIVND (reference sequence). The CDR3 runs 13 residues. In DNA, the CDR3 is TGTGCCAGCCAAGGGACATCTGGAAACACCATATATTTT. As protein: CASQGTSGNTIYF. Full variable domain (missing parts from reference TRBV19 and TRBJ1-3): DGGITQSPKYLFRKEGQNVTLSCEQNLNHDAMYWYRQDPGQGLRLIYYSQIVNDFQKGDIAEGYSVSREKKESFPLTVTSAQKNPTAFYLCASQGTSGNTIYFGEGSWLTVV.

The chain joins TRBV30 to TRBJ2-5; D uncertain. Trimming shortened V by 2 bases and J by 1 base, and 8 bases separated the two germline ends. The CDR3 spans 13 residues. Germline-derived CDR1 and CDR2 are GTSNPN and SVGIG (reference sequence). Here the CDR3 reads CAWSPWAQETQYF. CDR3 in DNA: TGTGCCTGGAGTCCCTGGGCCCAAGAGACCCAGTACTTC.

The J gene is TRBJ2-5, the V gene TRBV19, with D maybe TRBD1 (7 bases). Germline V gene lookup returns CDR1 LNHDA and CDR2 SQIVND (reference sequence). Trimming shortened V by 6 bases and J by 5 bases, and 13 bases separated the two germline ends. The CDR3 is made up of 13 amino acids. The CDR3, as DNA: TGTGCCAGTAGCCTACAGGGGAGGGAGACCCAGTACTTC. Protein sequence: CASSLQGRETQYF.

The J gene is TRBJ1-6, the V gene TRBV5-1, with D unclear. Germline V CDR1 and CDR2: SGHRS, YFSETQ. The V and J ends lost 0 bases and 7 bases respectively, with 8 bases between them. The CDR3 sequence is 14 residues long. The CDR3 coding sequence is TGCGCCAGCAGCTTGGAACAGCTAAATTCACCCCTCCACTTT. Translation gives CASSLEQLNSPLHF.